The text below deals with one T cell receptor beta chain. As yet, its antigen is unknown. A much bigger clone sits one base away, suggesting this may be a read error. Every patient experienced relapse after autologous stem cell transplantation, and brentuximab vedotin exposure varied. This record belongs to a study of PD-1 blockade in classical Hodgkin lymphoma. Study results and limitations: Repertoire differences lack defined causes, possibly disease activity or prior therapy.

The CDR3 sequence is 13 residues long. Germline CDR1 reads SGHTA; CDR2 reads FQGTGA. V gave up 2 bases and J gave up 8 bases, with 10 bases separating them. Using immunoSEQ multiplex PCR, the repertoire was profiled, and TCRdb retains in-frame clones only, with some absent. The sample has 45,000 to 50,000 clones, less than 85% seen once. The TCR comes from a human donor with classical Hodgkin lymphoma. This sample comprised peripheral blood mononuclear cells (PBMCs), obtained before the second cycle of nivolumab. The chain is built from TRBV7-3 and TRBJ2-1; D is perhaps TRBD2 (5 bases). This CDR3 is CASSLEGSDEQFF. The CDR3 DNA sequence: TGTGCCAGCAGCTTAGAGGGTAGCGATGAGCAGTTCTTC.